This T cell receptor (beta chain) was sequenced in a study of cytomegalovirus exposure and HLA in healthy donors. About the research overall: The roughly 700 first-cohort repertoires and the 95 to 150 validation repertoires shared the same platform, a later analysis reported.

Clones were read by immunoSEQ multiplex PCR, and TCRdb kept only the in-frame ones, dropping some. The data show 70,000 to 80,000 clones, with approximately 94% seen just once and roughly 3.2% held by the top ten. There are 18 residues in the CDR3. The V end lost 0 bases, the J end lost 0 bases, and 15 bases lay between the germline ends. Germline CDR1 LGHNA, CDR2 YSLEER. Sequencing was done on a sample of PBMCs. This chain connects TRBV4-3 to TRBJ1-3, with D possibly matching TRBD1 (6 bases). This receptor was obtained from a woman aged 18-30 years in good health and CMV-seropositive. For the CDR3, the DNA is TGCGCCAGCAGCCAAGAATTGGGGGGGCGTTCCTCTGGAAACACCATATATTTT. Its protein is CASSQELGGRSSGNTIYF.